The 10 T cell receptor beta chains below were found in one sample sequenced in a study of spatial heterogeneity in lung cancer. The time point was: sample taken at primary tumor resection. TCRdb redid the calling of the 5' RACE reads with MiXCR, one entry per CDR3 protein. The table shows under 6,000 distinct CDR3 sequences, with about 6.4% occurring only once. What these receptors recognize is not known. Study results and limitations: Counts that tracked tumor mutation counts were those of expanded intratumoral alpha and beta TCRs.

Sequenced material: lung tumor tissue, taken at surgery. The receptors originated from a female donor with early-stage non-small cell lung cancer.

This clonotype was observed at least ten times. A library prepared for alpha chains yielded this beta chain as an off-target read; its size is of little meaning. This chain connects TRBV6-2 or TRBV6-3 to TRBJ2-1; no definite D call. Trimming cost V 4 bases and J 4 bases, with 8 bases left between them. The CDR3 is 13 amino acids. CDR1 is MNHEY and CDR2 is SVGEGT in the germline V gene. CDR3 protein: CASSWESYNEQFF. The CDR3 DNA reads TGTGCCAGCAGTTGGGAAAGTTACAATGAGCAGTTCTTC.

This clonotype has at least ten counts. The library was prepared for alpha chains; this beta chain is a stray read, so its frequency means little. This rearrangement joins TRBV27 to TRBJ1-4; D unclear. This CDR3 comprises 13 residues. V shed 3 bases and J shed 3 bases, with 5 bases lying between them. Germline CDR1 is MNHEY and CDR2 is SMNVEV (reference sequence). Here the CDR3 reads CASSFQANEKLFF. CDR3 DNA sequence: TGTGCCAGCAGTTTTCAGGCTAATGAAAAACTGTTTTTT.

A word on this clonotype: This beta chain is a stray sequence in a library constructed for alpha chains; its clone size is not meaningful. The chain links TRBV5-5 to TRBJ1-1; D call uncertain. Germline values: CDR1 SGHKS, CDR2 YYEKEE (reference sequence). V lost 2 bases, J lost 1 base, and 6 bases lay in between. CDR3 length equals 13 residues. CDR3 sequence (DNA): TGTGCCAGCAGCTTCGTCCGGAACACTGAAGCTTTCTTT. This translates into CASSFVRNTEAFF.

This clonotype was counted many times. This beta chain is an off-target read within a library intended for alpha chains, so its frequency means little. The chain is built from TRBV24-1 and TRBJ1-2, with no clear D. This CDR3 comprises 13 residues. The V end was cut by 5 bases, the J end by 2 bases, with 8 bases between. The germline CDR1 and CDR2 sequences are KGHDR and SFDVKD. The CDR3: CATSVGENYGYTF. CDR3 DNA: TGTGCCACCAGTGTTGGGGAAAACTATGGCTACACCTTC.

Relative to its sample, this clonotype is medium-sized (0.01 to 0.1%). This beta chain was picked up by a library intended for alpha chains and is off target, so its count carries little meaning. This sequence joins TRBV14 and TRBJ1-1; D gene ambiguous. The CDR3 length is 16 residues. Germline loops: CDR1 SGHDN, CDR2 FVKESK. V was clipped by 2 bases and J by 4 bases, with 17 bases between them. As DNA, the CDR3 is TGTGCCAGCAGCCAATCATTTAGAGGGATGAGCACTGAAGCTTTCTTT. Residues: CASSQSFRGMSTEAFF.

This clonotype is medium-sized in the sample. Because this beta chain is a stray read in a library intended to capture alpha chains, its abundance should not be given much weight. CDR3 sequence: CATSDFSGGGLNEQFF. As DNA, the CDR3 is TGTGCCACCAGTGATTTTAGCGGGGGGGGACTCAATGAGCAGTTCTTC. V is TRBV24-1 and J is TRBJ2-1; TRBD2 aligns across 11 bases. The CDR3 loop spans 16 amino acids. Per the germline V gene, CDR1 is KGHDR and CDR2 is SFDVKD. Trimming at V came to 1 base and at J to 6 bases, leaving 4 bases not matched to a gene.

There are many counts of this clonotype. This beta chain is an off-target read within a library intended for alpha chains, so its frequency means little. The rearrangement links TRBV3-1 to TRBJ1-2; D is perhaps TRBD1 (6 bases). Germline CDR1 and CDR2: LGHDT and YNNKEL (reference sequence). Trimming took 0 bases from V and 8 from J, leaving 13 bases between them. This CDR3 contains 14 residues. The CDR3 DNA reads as TGTGCCAGCAGCCAAGATCCTCGGACAGTAGGCTACACCTTC. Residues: CASSQDPRTVGYTF.

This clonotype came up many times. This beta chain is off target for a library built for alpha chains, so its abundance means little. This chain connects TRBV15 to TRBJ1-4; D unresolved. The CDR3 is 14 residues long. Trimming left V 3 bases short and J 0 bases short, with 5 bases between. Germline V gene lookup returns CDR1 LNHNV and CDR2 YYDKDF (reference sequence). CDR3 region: CATSSHPTNEKLFF. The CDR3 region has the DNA TGTGCCACCAGCAGCCATCCAACTAATGAAAAACTGTTTTTT.

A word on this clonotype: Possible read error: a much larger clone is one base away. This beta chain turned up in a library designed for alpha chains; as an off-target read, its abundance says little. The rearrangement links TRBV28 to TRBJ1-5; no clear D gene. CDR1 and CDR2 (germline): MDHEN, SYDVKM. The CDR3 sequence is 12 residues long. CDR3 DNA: TGTGCCAGCGGTTTATTGAATCAGCCCCAGCATTTT. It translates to CASGLLNQPQHF.

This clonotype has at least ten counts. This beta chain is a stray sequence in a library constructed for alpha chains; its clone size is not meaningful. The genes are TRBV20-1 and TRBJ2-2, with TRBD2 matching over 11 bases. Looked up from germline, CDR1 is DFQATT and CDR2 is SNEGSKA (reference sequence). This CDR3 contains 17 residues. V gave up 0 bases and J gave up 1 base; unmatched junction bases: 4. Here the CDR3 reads CSARDLAGGLNTGELFF. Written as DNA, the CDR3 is TGCAGTGCTAGAGATCTAGCGGGGGGCCTGAACACCGGGGAGCTGTTTTTT.